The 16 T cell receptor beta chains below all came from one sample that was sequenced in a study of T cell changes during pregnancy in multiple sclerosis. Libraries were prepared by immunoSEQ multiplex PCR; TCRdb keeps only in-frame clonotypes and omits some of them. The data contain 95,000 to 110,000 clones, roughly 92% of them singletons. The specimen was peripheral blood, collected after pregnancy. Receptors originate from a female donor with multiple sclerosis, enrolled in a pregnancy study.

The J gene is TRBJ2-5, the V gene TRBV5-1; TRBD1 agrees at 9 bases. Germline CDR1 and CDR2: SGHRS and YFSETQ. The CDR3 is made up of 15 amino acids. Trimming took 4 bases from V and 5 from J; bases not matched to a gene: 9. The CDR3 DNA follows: TGCGCCAGCAGCGGCCGACAGGGGGATGGGGAGACCCAGTACTTC. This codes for CASSGRQGDGETQYF.

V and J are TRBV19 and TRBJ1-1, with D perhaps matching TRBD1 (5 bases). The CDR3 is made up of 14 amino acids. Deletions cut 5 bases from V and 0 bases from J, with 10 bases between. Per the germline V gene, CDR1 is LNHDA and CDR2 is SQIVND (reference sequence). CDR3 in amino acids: CASSVRQMNTEAFF. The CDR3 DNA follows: TGTGCCAGTAGTGTCAGACAGATGAACACTGAAGCTTTCTTT.

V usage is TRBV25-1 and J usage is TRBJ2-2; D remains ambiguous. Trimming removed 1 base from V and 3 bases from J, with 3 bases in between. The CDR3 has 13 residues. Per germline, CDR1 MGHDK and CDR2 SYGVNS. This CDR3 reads CASSESDTGELFF. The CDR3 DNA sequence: TGTGCCAGCAGTGAATCCGACACCGGGGAGCTGTTTTTT. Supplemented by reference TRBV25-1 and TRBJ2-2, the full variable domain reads EADIYQTPRYLVIGTGKKITLECSQTMGHDKMYWYQQDPGMELHLIHYSYGVNSTEKGDLSSESTVSRIRTEHFPLTLESARPSHTSQYLCASSESDTGELFFGEGSRLTVL.

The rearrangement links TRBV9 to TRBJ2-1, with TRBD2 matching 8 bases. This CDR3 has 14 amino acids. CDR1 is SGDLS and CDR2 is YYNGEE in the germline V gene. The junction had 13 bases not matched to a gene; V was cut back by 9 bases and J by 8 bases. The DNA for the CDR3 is TGTGCCACTGCTCCGGGACTAGGGGACGATGAGCAGTTCTTC. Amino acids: CATAPGLGDDEQFF.

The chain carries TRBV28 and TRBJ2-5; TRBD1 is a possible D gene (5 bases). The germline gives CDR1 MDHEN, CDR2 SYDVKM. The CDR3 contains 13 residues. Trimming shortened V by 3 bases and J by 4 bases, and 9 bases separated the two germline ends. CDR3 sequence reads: CASSFGQGETQYF. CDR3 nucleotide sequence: TGTGCCAGCAGTTTCGGGCAGGGAGAGACCCAGTACTTC.

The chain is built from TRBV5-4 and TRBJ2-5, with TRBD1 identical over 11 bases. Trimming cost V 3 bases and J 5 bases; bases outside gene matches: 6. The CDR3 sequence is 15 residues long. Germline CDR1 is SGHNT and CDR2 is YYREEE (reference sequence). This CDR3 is CASSSGQGVWETQYF. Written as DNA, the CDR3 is TGTGCCAGCAGCTCGGGACAGGGGGTTTGGGAGACCCAGTACTTC.

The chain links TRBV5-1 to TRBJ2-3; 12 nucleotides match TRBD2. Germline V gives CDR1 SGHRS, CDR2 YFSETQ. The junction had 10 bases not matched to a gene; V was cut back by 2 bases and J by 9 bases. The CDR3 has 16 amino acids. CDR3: CASSFMTSGSQKTQYF. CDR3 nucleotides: TGCGCCAGCAGCTTTATGACTAGCGGGAGTCAGAAAACGCAGTATTTT.

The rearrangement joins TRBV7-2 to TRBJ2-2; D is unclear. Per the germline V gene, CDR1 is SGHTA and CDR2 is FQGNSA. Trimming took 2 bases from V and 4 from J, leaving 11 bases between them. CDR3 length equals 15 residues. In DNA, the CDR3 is TGTGCCAGCAGCTTAAATAAAGCTATCACCGGGGAGCTGTTTTTT. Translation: CASSLNKAITGELFF.

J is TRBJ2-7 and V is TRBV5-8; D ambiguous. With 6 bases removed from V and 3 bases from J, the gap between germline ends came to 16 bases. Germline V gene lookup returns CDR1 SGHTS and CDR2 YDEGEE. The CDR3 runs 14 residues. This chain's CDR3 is CASIATTMIYEQYF. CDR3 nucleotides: TGTGCCAGCATCGCCACAACGATGATCTACGAGCAGTACTTC. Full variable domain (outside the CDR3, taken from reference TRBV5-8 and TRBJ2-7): EAGVTQSPTHLIKTRGQQATLRCSPISGHTSVYWYQQALGLGLQFLLWYDEGEERNRGNFPPRFSGRQFPNYSSELNVNALELEDSALYLCASIATTMIYEQYFGPGTRLTVT.

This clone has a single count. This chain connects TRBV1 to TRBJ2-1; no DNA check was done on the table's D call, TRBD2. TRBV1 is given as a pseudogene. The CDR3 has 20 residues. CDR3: CTSNPPQLAGSPSTNNEQFF. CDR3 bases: TGCACCAGCAACCCACCCCAACTAGCGGGAAGCCCTTCTACCAACAATGAGCAGTTCTTC.

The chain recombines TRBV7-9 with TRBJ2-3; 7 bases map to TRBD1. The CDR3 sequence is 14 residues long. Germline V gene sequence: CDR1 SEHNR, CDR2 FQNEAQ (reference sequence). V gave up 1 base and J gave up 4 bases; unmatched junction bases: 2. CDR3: CASSLVQGADTQYF. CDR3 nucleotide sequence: TGTGCCAGCAGCTTAGTTCAGGGGGCAGATACGCAGTATTTT.

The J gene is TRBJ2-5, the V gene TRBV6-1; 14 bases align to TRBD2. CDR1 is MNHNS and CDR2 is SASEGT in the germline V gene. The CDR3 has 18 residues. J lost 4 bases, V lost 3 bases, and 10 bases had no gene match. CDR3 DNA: TGTGCCAGCAGTGACGGACTAGCGGGGGGCCCGGTTGGAGAGACCCAGTACTTC. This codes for CASSDGLAGGPVGETQYF.

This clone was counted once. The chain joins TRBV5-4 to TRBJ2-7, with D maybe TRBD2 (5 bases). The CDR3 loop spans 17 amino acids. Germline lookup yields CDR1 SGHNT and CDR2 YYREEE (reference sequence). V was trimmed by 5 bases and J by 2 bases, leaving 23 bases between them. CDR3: CASRPGKAYGNPYEQYF. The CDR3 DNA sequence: TGTGCCAGCAGACCTGGGAAGGCCTACGGGAACCCCTACGAGCAGTACTTC.

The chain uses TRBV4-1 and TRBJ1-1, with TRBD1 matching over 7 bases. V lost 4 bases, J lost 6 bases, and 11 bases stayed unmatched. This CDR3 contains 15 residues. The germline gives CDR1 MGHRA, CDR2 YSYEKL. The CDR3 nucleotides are TGCGCCAGCAGCCCCCAGACAGGGAGTAAGGCTGAAGCTTTCTTT. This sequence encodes CASSPQTGSKAEAFF.

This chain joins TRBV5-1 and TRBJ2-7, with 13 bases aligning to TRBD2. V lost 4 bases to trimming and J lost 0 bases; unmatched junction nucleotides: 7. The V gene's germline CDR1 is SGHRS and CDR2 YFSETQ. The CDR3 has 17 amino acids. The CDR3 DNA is TGCGCCAGCAGCGGGGGACTAGCGGGGAGATCCTCCTACGAGCAGTACTTC. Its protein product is CASSGGLAGRSSYEQYF.

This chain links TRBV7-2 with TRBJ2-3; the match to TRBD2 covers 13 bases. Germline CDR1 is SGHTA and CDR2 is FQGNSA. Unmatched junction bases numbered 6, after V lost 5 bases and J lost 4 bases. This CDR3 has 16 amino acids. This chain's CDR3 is CASSPGTSGVADTQYF. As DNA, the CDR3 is TGTGCCAGCAGCCCCGGGACTAGCGGGGTGGCAGATACGCAGTATTTT.